Detailed here is one T cell receptor beta chain. Its specificity is unknown. From germline, CDR1 is MDHEN and CDR2 SYDVKM. The CDR3 has 15 residues. V was shortened by 5 bases and J by 7 bases, with 18 bases between the two germline ends. The sample comes from a study of T cell responses to AZD1222 COVID-19 vaccine. Broader study findings: Donors, mostly white British, included more females; clonal diversity was possibly underestimated. The repertoires were collected only after the peak T cell response.

Profiling relied on immunoSEQ multiplex PCR, and the TCRdb table lists in-frame clones only, not all of them. The sample lists roughly 150,000 clones, 92% occurring once. The receptor's source is an adult in good health. The material sequenced was peripheral blood, taken on day 0 of AZD1222 vaccination. The chain links TRBV28 to TRBJ2-1; D is possibly TRBD2 (5 bases). DNA of the CDR3: TGTGCCAGCAGTACCTTGGGGAGAACCAAAAATGAGCAGTTCTTC. It translates to CASSTLGRTKNEQFF.